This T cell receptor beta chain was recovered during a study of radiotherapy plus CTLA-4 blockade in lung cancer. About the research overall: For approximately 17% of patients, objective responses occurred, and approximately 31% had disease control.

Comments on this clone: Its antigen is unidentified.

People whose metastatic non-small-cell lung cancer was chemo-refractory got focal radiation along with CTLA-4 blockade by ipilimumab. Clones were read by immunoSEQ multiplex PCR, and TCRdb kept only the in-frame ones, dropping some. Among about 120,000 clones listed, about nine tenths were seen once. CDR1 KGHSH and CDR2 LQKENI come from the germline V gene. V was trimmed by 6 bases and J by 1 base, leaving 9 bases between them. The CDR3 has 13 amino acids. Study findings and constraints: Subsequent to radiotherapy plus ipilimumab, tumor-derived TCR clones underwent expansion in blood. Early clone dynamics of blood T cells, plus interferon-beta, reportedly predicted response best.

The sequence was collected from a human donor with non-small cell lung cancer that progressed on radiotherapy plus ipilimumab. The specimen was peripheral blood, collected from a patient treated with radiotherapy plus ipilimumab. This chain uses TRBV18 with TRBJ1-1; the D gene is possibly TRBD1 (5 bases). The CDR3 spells CASSQGQNTEAFF. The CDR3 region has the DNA TGTGCCAGCTCGCAAGGACAGAACACTGAAGCTTTCTTT.